The clone carrying this TCR beta chain was recorded a few times. This sample stems from a study of regulatory T cells in long-lasting Graves disease. Time point specified: newly diagnosed GD, antithyroid drugs for less than 3 months. PBMCs provided the RNA from which the TCR library was made. Sequencing libraries for TCR beta were prepared with iRepertoire HTBI primers and Arm-PCR of CDR3 regions. MiXCR, run by TCRdb on the multiplex PCR reads, gives a single entry per CDR3 protein. The sample holds 350,000 to 550,000 distinct CDR3 sequences, approximately 15% seen once. This sample also belongs to another study, concerning T cells in Graves' hyperthyroidism and ophthalmopathy.

The sample in question was peripheral blood mononuclear cells (PBMCs), obtained at new diagnosis, from a patient treated with antithyroid drugs. The clonotype was recovered from a woman in her 30s with Graves disease.

This CDR3 is CASSYRTPPEAFF. CDR3 coding DNA: TGTGCCAGCAGTTATAGGACACCCCCTGAAGCTTTCTTT. The V call is TRBV6-2 or TRBV6-3, the J call TRBJ1-1; perhaps TRBD1 as D (5 bases). Germline CDR1 and CDR2: MNHEY and SVGEGT. The CDR3 has 13 residues. The V end lost 3 bases, the J end lost 6 bases, and 11 bases lay between the germline ends.